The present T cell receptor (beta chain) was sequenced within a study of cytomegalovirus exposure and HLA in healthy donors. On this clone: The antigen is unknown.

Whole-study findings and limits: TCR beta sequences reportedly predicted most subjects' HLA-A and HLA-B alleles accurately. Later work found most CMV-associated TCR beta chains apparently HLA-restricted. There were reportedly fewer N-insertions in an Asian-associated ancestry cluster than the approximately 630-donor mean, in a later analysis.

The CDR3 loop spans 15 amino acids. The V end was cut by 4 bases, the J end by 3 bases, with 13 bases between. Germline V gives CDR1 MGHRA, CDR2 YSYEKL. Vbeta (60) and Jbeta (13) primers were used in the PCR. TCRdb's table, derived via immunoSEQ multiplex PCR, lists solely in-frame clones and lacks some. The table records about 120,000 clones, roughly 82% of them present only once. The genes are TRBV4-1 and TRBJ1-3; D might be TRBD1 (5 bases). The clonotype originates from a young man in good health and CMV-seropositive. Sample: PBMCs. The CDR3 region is CASSPSDRDGNTIYF. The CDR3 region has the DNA TGCGCCAGCAGCCCATCCGACAGAGATGGAAACACCATATATTTT.